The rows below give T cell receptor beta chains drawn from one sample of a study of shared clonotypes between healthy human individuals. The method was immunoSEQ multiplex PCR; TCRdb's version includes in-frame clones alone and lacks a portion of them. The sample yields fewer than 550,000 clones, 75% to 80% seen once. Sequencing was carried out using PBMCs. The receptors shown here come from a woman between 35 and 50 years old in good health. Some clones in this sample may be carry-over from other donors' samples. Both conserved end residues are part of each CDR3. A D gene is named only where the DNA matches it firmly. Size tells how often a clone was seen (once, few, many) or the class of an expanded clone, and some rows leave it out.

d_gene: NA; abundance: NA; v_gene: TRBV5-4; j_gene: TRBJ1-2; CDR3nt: TGTGCCAGCAGCGGGATCGGTGGCTACACCTTC; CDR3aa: CASSGIGGYTF
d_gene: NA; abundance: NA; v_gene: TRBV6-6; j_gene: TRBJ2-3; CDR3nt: TGTGCCAGCAGCCCCCGGACAGATACGCAGTATTTT; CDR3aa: CASSPRTDTQYF
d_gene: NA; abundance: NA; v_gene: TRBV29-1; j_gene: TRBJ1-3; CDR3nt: TGCAGCGTTGAAGATGGACTGCGAAACACCATATATTTT; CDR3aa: CSVEDGLRNTIYF
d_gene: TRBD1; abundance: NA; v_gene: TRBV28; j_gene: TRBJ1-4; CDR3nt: TGTGCCAGCAGACAACCTACAGGGGGAAAACTGTTTTTT; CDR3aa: CASRQPTGGKLFF
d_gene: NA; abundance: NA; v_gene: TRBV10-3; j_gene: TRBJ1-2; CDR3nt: TGTGCCATCAGTGAACGTTCTAACTATGGCTACACCTTC; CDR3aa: CAISERSNYGYTF
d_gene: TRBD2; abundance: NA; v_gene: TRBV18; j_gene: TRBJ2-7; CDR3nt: TGTGCCAGCTCACCCCTGACTACGGGGGGGACCGGCGAGCAGTACTTC; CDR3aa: CASSPLTTGGTGEQYF
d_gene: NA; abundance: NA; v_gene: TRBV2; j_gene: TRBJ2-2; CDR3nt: TGTGCCAGCAGTGAAGTTTTTGGAGGGAACACCGGGGAGCTGTTTTTT; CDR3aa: CASSEVFGGNTGELFF
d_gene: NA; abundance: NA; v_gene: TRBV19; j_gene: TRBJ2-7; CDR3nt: TGTGCCAGTAGTCCCCCCCCGGGGCGCGAGCAGTACTTC; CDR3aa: CASSPPPGREQYF
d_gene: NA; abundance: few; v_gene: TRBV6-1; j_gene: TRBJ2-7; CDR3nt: TGTGCCAGCACTCGGGGCTACGAGCAGTACTTC; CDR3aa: CASTRGYEQYF
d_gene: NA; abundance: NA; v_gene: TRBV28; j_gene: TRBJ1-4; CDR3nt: TGTGCCAGCGGGGGGACTGTAGAAAAACTGTTTTTT; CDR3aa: CASGGTVEKLFF
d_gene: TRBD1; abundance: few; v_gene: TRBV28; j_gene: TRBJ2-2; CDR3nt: TGTGCCAGCAGATCCAGTACAGGGGGTGGCCCTAGGATCACCGGGGAGCTGTTTTTT; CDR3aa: CASRSSTGGGPRITGELFF
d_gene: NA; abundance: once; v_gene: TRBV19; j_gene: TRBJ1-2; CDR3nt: TGTGCCAGTAGCCTGGGGGCAATTTGGCTCGACGGCTACACCTTC; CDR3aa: CASSLGAIWLDGYTF
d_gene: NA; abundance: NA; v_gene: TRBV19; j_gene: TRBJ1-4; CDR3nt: TGTGCCAGTAGTATTCCGGGAGCAGGTGAAAAACTGTTTTTT; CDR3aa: CASSIPGAGEKLFF
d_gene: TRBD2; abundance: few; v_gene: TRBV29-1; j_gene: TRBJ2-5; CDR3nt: TGCAGCTCTTACAGGGCCTTGGGACTAGCGGGGGGGGCAGAGACCCAGTACTTC; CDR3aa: CSSYRALGLAGGAETQYF
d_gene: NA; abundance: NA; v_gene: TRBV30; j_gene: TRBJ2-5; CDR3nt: TGTGCCTGGAGTGTATTGGGAACCCAAGAGACCCAGTACTTC; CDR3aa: CAWSVLGTQETQYF
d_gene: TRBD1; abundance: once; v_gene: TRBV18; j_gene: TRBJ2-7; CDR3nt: TGTGCCAGCTCACCGGGACAGGGGGCCTACGAGCAGTACTTC; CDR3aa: CASSPGQGAYEQYF
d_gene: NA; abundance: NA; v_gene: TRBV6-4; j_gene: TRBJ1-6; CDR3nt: TGTGCCAGCAGTGACCCTAGCTCCTCTAGATCACCCCTCCACTTT; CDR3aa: CASSDPSSSRSPLHF
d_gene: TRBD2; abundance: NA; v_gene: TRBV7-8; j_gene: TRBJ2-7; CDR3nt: TGTGCCAGCAGCACCGGACTAGCGGAGCAGTACTTC; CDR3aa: CASSTGLAEQYF
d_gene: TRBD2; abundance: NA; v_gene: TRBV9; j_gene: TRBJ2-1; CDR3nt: TGTGCCAGCAGCGTAGGGGGTAGCGGGGCATGGGGCAATGAGCAGTTCTTC; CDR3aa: CASSVGGSGAWGNEQFF
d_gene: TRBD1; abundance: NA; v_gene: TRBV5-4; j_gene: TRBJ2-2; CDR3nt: TGTGCCAGCAGCTCAGGCGGTTGGACAGGCGACACCGGGGAGCTGTTTTTT; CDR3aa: CASSSGGWTGDTGELFF
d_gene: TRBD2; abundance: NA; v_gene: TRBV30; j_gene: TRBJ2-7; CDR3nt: TGTGCCTGGAGTACTAGCGGGGTCTACGAGCAGTACTTC; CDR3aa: CAWSTSGVYEQYF
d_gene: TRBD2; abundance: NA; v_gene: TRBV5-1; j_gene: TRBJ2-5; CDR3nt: TGCGCCAGCAGCCTAGGGACTAGCGGGAGTTTCCCTGAGACCCAGTACTTC; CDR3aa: CASSLGTSGSFPETQYF
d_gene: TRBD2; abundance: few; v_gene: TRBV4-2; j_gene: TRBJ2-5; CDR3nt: TGTGCCAGCAGCCAAGTTTCGGTGGGACTAGCGGGATATTTCGGAGAGACCCAGTACTTC; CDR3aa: CASSQVSVGLAGYFGETQYF
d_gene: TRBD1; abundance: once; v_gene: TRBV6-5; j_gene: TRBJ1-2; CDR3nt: TGTGCCAGCAGAAGACAGGGGGCCCCATATGGCTACACCTTC; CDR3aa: CASRRQGAPYGYTF
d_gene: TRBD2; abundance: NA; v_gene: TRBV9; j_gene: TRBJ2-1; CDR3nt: TGTGCCAGCAGCGTAGCCCCCCCTAGCGGGACGCCTAATGAGCAGTTCTTC; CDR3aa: CASSVAPPSGTPNEQFF
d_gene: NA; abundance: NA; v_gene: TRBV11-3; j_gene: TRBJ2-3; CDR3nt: TGTGCCAGCAGCATCCCCGGGACAGATACGCAGTATTTT; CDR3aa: CASSIPGTDTQYF
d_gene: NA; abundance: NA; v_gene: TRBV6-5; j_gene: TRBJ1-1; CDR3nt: TGTGCCACCGGCAGGGGTATGAACACTGAAGCTTTCTTT; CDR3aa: CATGRGMNTEAFF
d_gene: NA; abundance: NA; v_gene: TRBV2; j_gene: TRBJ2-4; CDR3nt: TGTGCCAGCAGCCAGGGACGGGGTGGGAACATTCAGTACTTC; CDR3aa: CASSQGRGGNIQYF
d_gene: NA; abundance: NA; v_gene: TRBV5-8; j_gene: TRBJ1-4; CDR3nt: TGTGCCAGCAGCTTGGGAGGGTCCGGGTTGGAAAAACTGTTTTTT; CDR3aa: CASSLGGSGLEKLFF
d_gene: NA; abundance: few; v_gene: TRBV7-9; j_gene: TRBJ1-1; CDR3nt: TGTGCCAGCAACCCGGGACACAAGAACACTGAAGCTTTCTTT; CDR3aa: CASNPGHKNTEAFF